The rows below give T cell receptor beta chains drawn from one sample of a study of T cell changes during pregnancy in multiple sclerosis. Clones were read by immunoSEQ multiplex PCR, and TCRdb kept only the in-frame ones, dropping some. There are under 85,000 clones in the sample; approximately 94% occur only once, and 0.58% lies in the top ten. The sample was peripheral blood, taken in the third trimester of pregnancy. The receptors were sampled from a female donor with multiple sclerosis, enrolled in a pregnancy study. Each CDR3 is given with its conserved first and last residue. A D gene is named only where the DNA matches it firmly. Size is omitted from some rows. Given values are once, few, many or a class for expanded clones.

J: TRBJ1-2
size: NA
V: TRBV5-1
length: 15
D: TRBD1
CDR3: CASSLTTGENYGYTF
DNA: TGCGCCAGCAGCTTAACGACAGGGGAAAACTATGGCTACACCTTC

J: TRBJ1-3
size: NA
V: TRBV6-5
length: 15
D: NA
CDR3: CASSPLRYSGNTIYF
DNA: TGTGCCAGCAGTCCACTACGCTACTCTGGAAACACCATATATTTT

J: TRBJ1-4
size: NA
V: TRBV29-1
length: 13
D: TRBD1
CDR3: CSVVTGGSEKLFF
DNA: TGCAGCGTCGTGACAGGGGGTAGCGAAAAACTGTTTTTT

J: TRBJ1-1
size: NA
V: TRBV23-1
length: 13
D: TRBD1
CDR3: CASKGGGYTEAFF
DNA: TGCGCCAGCAAAGGAGGGGGCTACACTGAAGCTTTCTTT

J: TRBJ2-7
size: NA
V: TRBV5-6
length: 13
D: NA
CDR3: CASSPVVGSEQYF
DNA: TGTGCCAGCAGCCCCGTGGTTGGTAGTGAGCAGTACTTC

J: TRBJ1-1
size: NA
V: TRBV30
length: 15
D: TRBD1
CDR3: CAWSFPGGLNTEAFF
DNA: TGTGCCTGGAGTTTCCCAGGGGGACTGAACACTGAAGCTTTCTTT

J: TRBJ1-2
size: NA
V: TRBV18
length: 14
D: NA
CDR3: CASSPGQGDSGYTF
DNA: TGTGCCAGCTCACCGGGGCAGGGTGACTCTGGCTACACCTTC

J: TRBJ1-1
size: NA
V: TRBV29-1
length: 12
D: TRBD1
CDR3: CSAGQGDTEAFF
DNA: TGCAGCGCGGGACAGGGAGACACTGAAGCTTTCTTT

J: TRBJ2-7
size: NA
V: TRBV6-5
length: 13
D: TRBD1
CDR3: CASTDRGLGEQYF
DNA: TGTGCCAGCACCGACAGGGGGCTGGGAGAGCAGTACTTC

J: TRBJ2-5
size: NA
V: TRBV7-2
length: 11
D: NA
CDR3: CASSRRETQYF
DNA: TGTGCCAGCAGCCGGAGAGAGACCCAGTACTTC

J: TRBJ1-3
size: once
V: TRBV19
length: 11
D: NA
CDR3: CATKSGNTIYF
DNA: TGTGCCACCAAATCCGGAAACACCATATATTTT

J: TRBJ1-5
size: once
V: TRBV28
length: 15
D: TRBD1
CDR3: CASSFDRVGNQPQHF
DNA: TGTGCCAGCAGTTTTGACAGGGTAGGCAATCAGCCCCAGCATTTT

J: TRBJ1-6
size: once
V: TRBV15
length: 16
D: TRBD1
CDR3: CATSRNFGTGQSPLHF
DNA: TGTGCCACCAGCCGTAACTTCGGGACAGGGCAATCACCCCTCCACTTT

J: TRBJ2-3
size: NA
V: TRBV1
length: 17
D: NA
CDR3: CTSSQDTAGGPTDTQYF
DNA: TGCACCAGCAGCCAAGATACGGCGGGGGGGCCCACAGATACGCAGTATTTT

J: TRBJ2-2
size: NA
V: TRBV5-8
length: 16
D: NA
CDR3: CASRLRGLPNTGELFF
DNA: TGTGCCAGCAGGCTAAGGGGACTCCCCAACACCGGGGAGCTGTTTTTT

J: TRBJ2-1
size: NA
V: TRBV5-6
length: 15
D: TRBD1
CDR3: CASSFRDRGYNEQFF
DNA: TGTGCCAGCAGCTTCCGGGACAGGGGATACAATGAGCAGTTCTTC

J: TRBJ2-5
size: NA
V: TRBV7-2
length: 13
D: NA
CDR3: CASSLLGRRAQYF
DNA: TGTGCCAGCAGCTTACTGGGGCGACGGGCCCAGTACTTC

J: TRBJ2-2
size: NA
V: TRBV7-9
length: 17
D: NA
CDR3: CASRTTDRYANTGELFF
DNA: TGTGCCAGCAGGACTACGGACAGATACGCTAACACCGGGGAGCTGTTTTTT

J: TRBJ1-5
size: NA
V: TRBV4-1
length: 17
D: NA
CDR3: CASSQVINTVSNQPQHF
DNA: TGCGCCAGCAGCCAAGTGATAAATACAGTCTCCAATCAGCCCCAGCATTTT

J: TRBJ1-6
size: NA
V: TRBV7-2
length: 15
D: TRBD1
CDR3: CASSFQTGDNSPLHF
DNA: TGTGCCAGCAGCTTTCAGACAGGGGATAACTCACCCCTCCACTTT

J: TRBJ1-5
size: NA
V: TRBV5-8
length: 15
D: TRBD1
CDR3: CASSRTGADNQPQHF
DNA: TGTGCCAGCAGCCGCACAGGGGCGGACAATCAGCCCCAGCATTTT

J: TRBJ1-5
size: NA
V: TRBV5-5
length: 17
D: TRBD1
CDR3: CASSSGTGKGGNQPQHF
DNA: TGTGCCAGCAGCTCCGGGACAGGGAAGGGAGGGAATCAGCCCCAGCATTTT

J: TRBJ1-1
size: NA
V: TRBV6-6
length: 15
D: TRBD1
CDR3: CASSSNLRGYTEAFF
DNA: TGTGCCAGCAGCAGCAACCTCAGGGGGTACACTGAAGCTTTCTTT

J: TRBJ1-6
size: NA
V: TRBV4-1
length: 20
D: TRBD1
CDR3: CASSQDSQGARTSYNSPLHF
DNA: TGCGCCAGCAGCCAAGATTCACAGGGGGCGCGGACTTCGTATAATTCACCCCTCCACTTT

J: TRBJ1-3
size: NA
V: TRBV4-2
length: 17
D: NA
CDR3: CASSQTTGMSTGNTIYF
DNA: TGTGCCAGCAGCCAGACAACAGGGATGAGTACTGGAAACACCATATATTTT

J: TRBJ1-6
size: NA
V: TRBV19
length: 15
D: TRBD1
CDR3: CASSTGTGGISPLHF
DNA: TGTGCCAGTAGTACCGGGACAGGGGGAATATCACCCCTCCACTTT

J: TRBJ2-5
size: NA
V: TRBV27
length: 15
D: NA
CDR3: CASSLSPPRRETQYF
DNA: TGTGCCAGCAGTTTATCGCCACCGCGGCGGGAGACCCAGTACTTC

J: TRBJ2-2
size: NA
V: TRBV4-3
length: 16
D: TRBD1
CDR3: CASSPNRGVGTGELFF
DNA: TGCGCCAGCAGCCCCAACAGGGGGGTTGGCACCGGGGAGCTGTTTTTT

J: TRBJ2-7
size: NA
V: TRBV5-5
length: 14
D: NA
CDR3: CASSLLVGPYEQYF
DNA: TGTGCCAGCAGCTTACTAGTTGGACCCTACGAGCAGTACTTC

J: TRBJ2-5
size: NA
V: TRBV7-9
length: 13
D: NA
CDR3: CASSGGTSETQYF
DNA: TGTGCCAGCAGCGGAGGGACTTCGGAGACCCAGTACTTC

J: TRBJ1-1
size: NA
V: TRBV6-6
length: 14
D: NA
CDR3: CASRSGNKNTEAFF
DNA: TGTGCCAGCAGATCAGGGAATAAGAACACTGAAGCTTTCTTT

J: TRBJ2-2
size: NA
V: TRBV9
length: 15
D: TRBD2
CDR3: CASSASGGPSRELFF
DNA: TGTGCCAGCAGCGCGAGCGGGGGGCCCAGCAGGGAGCTGTTTTTT

J: TRBJ2-1
size: NA
V: TRBV6-5
length: 13
D: TRBD1
CDR3: CASKIQGRNEQFF
DNA: TGTGCCAGCAAAATACAGGGGCGCAATGAGCAGTTCTTC

J: TRBJ2-5
size: NA
V: TRBV7-2
length: 12
D: NA
CDR3: CASSFVEETQYF
DNA: TGTGCCAGCAGCTTTGTAGAAGAGACCCAGTACTTC

J: TRBJ2-2
size: NA
V: TRBV18
length: 15
D: NA
CDR3: CASSPPPGDTGELFF
DNA: TGTGCCAGCTCACCACCTCCGGGAGACACCGGGGAGCTGTTTTTT

J: TRBJ2-1
size: NA
V: TRBV7-9
length: 16
D: NA
CDR3: CASSLVLGAVGNEQFF
DNA: TGTGCCAGCAGCTTAGTGTTAGGGGCGGTGGGCAATGAGCAGTTCTTC

J: TRBJ1-2
size: NA
V: TRBV6-1
length: 15
D: NA
CDR3: CASSEVGRGTGGYTF
DNA: TGTGCCAGCAGTGAAGTCGGGAGGGGTACAGGAGGCTACACCTTC

J: TRBJ2-7
size: NA
V: TRBV2
length: 13
D: TRBD1
CDR3: CASPRQGGYEQYF
DNA: TGTGCCAGCCCGAGACAGGGGGGGTACGAGCAGTACTTC

J: TRBJ2-2
size: NA
V: TRBV7-3
length: 13
D: NA
CDR3: CASSRGSTGELFF
DNA: TGTGCCAGCAGCCGGGGGAGCACCGGGGAGCTGTTTTTT

J: TRBJ1-4
size: NA
V: TRBV11-2
length: 15
D: TRBD1
CDR3: CASSSRQGARGKLFF
DNA: TGTGCCAGCAGCTCTCGACAGGGGGCTAGAGGAAAACTGTTTTTT

J: TRBJ1-1
size: NA
V: TRBV29-1
length: 13
D: TRBD1
CDR3: CSADQGAGTEAFF
DNA: TGCAGCGCCGATCAGGGGGCGGGCACTGAAGCTTTCTTT

J: TRBJ2-5
size: NA
V: TRBV27
length: 13
D: NA
CDR3: CASMGGARETQYF
DNA: TGTGCCAGCATGGGGGGGGCGCGGGAGACCCAGTACTTC

J: TRBJ2-5
size: NA
V: TRBV7-2
length: 11
D: NA
CDR3: CASTNTETQYF
DNA: TGTGCCAGCACTAATACGGAGACCCAGTACTTC

J: TRBJ2-1
size: NA
V: TRBV7-9
length: 16
D: TRBD2
CDR3: CASSLVVGLATNEQFF
DNA: TGTGCCAGCAGCTTAGTAGTGGGACTAGCGACCAATGAGCAGTTCTTC

J: TRBJ1-1
size: NA
V: TRBV25-1
length: 13
D: NA
CDR3: CASSEGRVTEAFF
DNA: TGTGCCAGCAGTGAAGGCAGGGTGACTGAAGCTTTCTTT

J: TRBJ2-5
size: NA
V: TRBV5-1
length: 15
D: NA
CDR3: CASSLWTGQWETQYF
DNA: TGCGCCAGCAGCTTGTGGACTGGGCAGTGGGAGACCCAGTACTTC

J: TRBJ2-1
size: NA
V: TRBV5-4
length: 17
D: TRBD2
CDR3: CASSLHRAGGPQNEQFF
DNA: TGTGCCAGCAGCTTACATCGAGCGGGGGGGCCCCAGAATGAGCAGTTCTTC

J: TRBJ2-1
size: NA
V: TRBV5-6
length: 14
D: NA
CDR3: CASSRQGGYNEQFF
DNA: TGTGCCAGCAGCCGACAGGGAGGCTACAATGAGCAGTTCTTC

J: TRBJ2-1
size: NA
V: TRBV4-3
length: 14
D: NA
CDR3: CASSQLQGFNEQFF
DNA: TGCGCCAGCAGCCAGCTCCAGGGATTCAATGAGCAGTTCTTC

J: TRBJ2-1
size: once
V: TRBV28
length: 14
D: NA
CDR3: CASRPPLAAGGQFF
DNA: TGTGCCAGCAGACCTCCGCTGGCGGCCGGGGGGCAGTTCTTC

J: TRBJ1-2
size: NA
V: TRBV6-5
length: 16
D: NA
CDR3: CASSLTSRLGNYGYTF
DNA: TGTGCCAGCAGTTTAACTTCTCGCTTGGGCAACTATGGCTACACCTTC